The source of this T cell receptor beta chain is a study of blood T cell repertoires in COVID-19. About the study: T cells, B-cell-depleted T cells, or PBMCs supplied cDNA or gDNA.

The authors' processing: Using reference gene primer amplification, nucleated cell counts were estimated. Method: immunoSEQ multiplex PCR; TCRdb's copy keeps in-frame clones and lacks some. From that table come the V and J calls and clone size; the DNA was used to work out D and trimming. The profile shows about 65,000 clones, roughly 80% of them singletons. Trimming left V 10 bases short and J 7 bases short, with 8 bases between. From germline, CDR1 is LNHDA and CDR2 SQIVND (reference sequence). The CDR3 has 10 residues. The chain uses TRBV19 and TRBJ2-1; TRBD1 might be the D (5 bases). Sample: peripheral blood. This sequence was found in a human donor in a cohort sampled during active COVID-19. The CDR3 protein is CATGLNEQFF. In DNA, the CDR3 is TGTGCCACAGGGTTAAATGAGCAGTTCTTC. The full variable domain, rest sourced from reference TRBV19 and TRBJ2-1, is DGGITQSPKYLFRKEGQNVTLSCEQNLNHDAMYWYRQDPGQGLRLIYYSQIVNDFQKGDIAEGYSVSREKKESFPLTVTSAQKNPTAFYLCATGLNEQFFGPGTRLTVL.